The 4 T cell receptor beta chains in this list originate from one sample, sequenced in a study of beta chain features in type 1 diabetes. The investigators reverse transcribed all of the isolated RNA, so they sequenced expressed TCRB transcripts. Sequenced by immunoSEQ multiplex PCR; TCRdb stores in-frame clones only, minus some. The table shows 680,000 or so clones, with roughly 15% occurring only once. The material sequenced was naive CD4+ T cells from blood. Source of these receptors: a man aged 18 to 30 in good health.

This clone was detected only a few times. The chain uses TRBV29-1 and TRBJ1-2; TRBD1 agrees at 8 bases. J was trimmed by 1 base and V by 7 bases; bases with no gene match: 5. The CDR3 totals 13 residues. Germline assignment: CDR1 SQVTM and CDR2 ANQGSEA. The CDR3 protein is CSAQTGDNYGYTF. CDR3 nucleotides: TGCAGCGCCCAGACAGGGGATAACTATGGCTACACCTTC.

This chain connects TRBV30 to TRBJ1-6, with D maybe TRBD1 (6 bases). Per the germline V gene, CDR1 is GTSNPN and CDR2 is SVGIG (reference sequence). This CDR3 spans 12 amino acids. V lost 7 bases and J lost 3, with 7 bases in between. This chain's CDR3 is CALDSYNSPLHF. CDR3 sequence (DNA): TGTGCCTTGGACAGCTATAATTCACCCCTCCACTTT.

This clone showed up just a few times. The chain recombines TRBV4-2 with TRBJ2-1, with a possible D match to TRBD2 (6 bases). Per the germline V gene, CDR1 is LGHNA and CDR2 is YNFKEQ. The V end was cut by 3 bases, the J end by 8 bases, with 23 bases between. This CDR3 comprises 17 residues. The CDR3 is CASSQSGRGSLVDEQFF. CDR3 bases: TGTGCCAGCAGCCAGTCCGGACGGGGGAGCCTCGTAGATGAGCAGTTCTTC.

This clone has a handful of counts. CDR3 loop: CSPQWLAGGNTDTQYF. The DNA of the CDR3 is TGCAGCCCTCAATGGCTAGCGGGAGGGAACACAGATACGCAGTATTTT. The chain joins TRBV29-1 to TRBJ2-3; TRBD2 matches 12 bases. From germline, CDR1 is SQVTM and CDR2 ANQGSEA. The CDR3 runs 16 residues. Unmatched junction bases numbered 11, after V lost 8 bases and J lost 2 bases.